There are many counts of the clone carrying this T cell receptor beta chain. Germline-derived CDR1 and CDR2 are SQVTM and ANQGSEA. The CDR3 is 14 amino acids. Trimming cost V 6 bases and J 12 bases; bases outside gene matches: 15. This record comes from a study of identical twins. From the 5' RACE reads, TCRdb called clonotypes with MiXCR, one entry per CDR3 protein. This table has 420,000 or so distinct CDR3 sequences, 18% appearing once. The sequenced material came from naive T cells sorted from blood. The TCR was taken from a man over 45 in good health. V is TRBV29-1 and J is TRBJ2-1, with TRBD1 matching over 9 bases. The CDR3 sequence: CSVAGTGRRDLQFF. The DNA of the CDR3 is TGCAGCGTCGCCGGGACAGGGAGACGTGATCTGCAGTTCTTC.